Each of the 8 T cell receptor beta chains below was sequenced from the same sample in a study of blood T cell repertoires in COVID-19. The protocol was immunoSEQ multiplex PCR, while the TCRdb copy is restricted to in-frame clones and leaves out a portion. The table includes approximately 210,000 clones, just under 85% detected once. Sequencing input: peripheral blood. Receptors were obtained from a man aged 55 to 70 with COVID-19, enrolled during active disease.

This chain uses TRBV9 with TRBJ2-3, with 13 bases lining up with TRBD2. V lost 3 bases, J lost 2 bases, and 3 bases stayed unmatched. Germline V CDR1 and CDR2: SGDLS, YYNGEE. This CDR3 is built from 16 residues. This CDR3 is CASSEGLAGYTDTQYF. The CDR3 coding sequence is TGTGCCAGCAGCGAGGGACTAGCGGGATACACAGATACGCAGTATTTT.

Concerning this clone: Distinct nucleotide sequences in the sample also encode this CDR3. The CDR3 reads CASSYSGATNEKLFF. The CDR3 bases are TGTGCCAGCAGTTACTCGGGCGCAACTAATGAAAAACTGTTTTTT. The chain links TRBV6-5 to TRBJ1-4; D not resolved. V was cut by 0 bases and J by 0 bases, with 5 bases left in between. There are 15 residues in the CDR3. The germline V gene encodes CDR1 MNHEY and CDR2 SVGAGI.

This chain links TRBV5-6 with TRBJ1-3; no clear D. The V gene's germline CDR1 is SGHDT and CDR2 YYEEEE. The CDR3 is 15 residues long. With 4 bases removed from V and 0 bases from J, the gap between germline ends came to 11 bases. CDR3 sequence: CASSPHTVSGNTIYF. CDR3 bases: TGTGCCAGCAGCCCGCACACAGTCTCTGGAAACACCATATATTTT. Variable domain in full (rest from reference TRBV5-6 and TRBJ1-3): DAGVTQSPTHLIKTRGQQVTLRCSPKSGHDTVSWYQQALGQGPQFIFQYYEEEERQRGNFPDRFSGHQFPNYSSELNVNALLLGDSALYLCASSPHTVSGNTIYFGEGSWLTVV.

The V call is TRBV7-9, the J call TRBJ1-3, with D hard to call. Germline CDR1 reads SEHNR; CDR2 reads FQNEAQ (reference sequence). This CDR3 region has 14 residues. The V and J ends lost 2 bases and 0 bases respectively, with 5 bases between them. CDR3 region: CASSLLLSGNTIYF. The CDR3 nucleotides are TGTGCCAGCAGCTTACTCCTCTCTGGAAACACCATATATTTT.

The chain couples TRBV28 to TRBJ1-4, with TRBD1 matching 7 bases. The CDR3 is 15 residues long. CDR1 MDHEN and CDR2 SYDVKM come from the germline V gene. Germline trimming cut 7 bases from V and 7 bases from J; bases unmatched to any gene: 12. The CDR3 coding sequence is TGTGCCAGCACTCTGACGACAGGGACGGGTGAAAAACTGTTTTTT. Translating it yields CASTLTTGTGEKLFF. The entire variable domain, with the rest obtained from reference TRBV28 and TRBJ1-4, is as follows: DVKVTQSSRYLVKRTGEKVFLECVQDMDHENMFWYRQDPGLGLRLIYFSYDVKMKEKGDIPEGYSVSREKKERFSLILESASTNQTSMYLCASTLTTGTGEKLFFGSGTQLSVL.

The rearrangement links TRBV6-5 to TRBJ1-2, with D possibly being TRBD1 (6 bases). Germline V CDR1 and CDR2: MNHEY, SVGAGI. The CDR3 totals 14 residues. The V end was cut by 7 bases, the J end by 8 bases, with 20 bases between. The CDR3 protein is CASTPTGGSRGYTF. Written as DNA, the CDR3 is TGTGCCAGCACCCCCACGGGGGGCTCGAGGGGCTACACCTTC.

V usage is TRBV5-1 and J usage is TRBJ1-1, with TRBD1 matching 11 bases. The CDR3 has 15 amino acids. CDR1 is SGHRS and CDR2 is YFSETQ in the germline V gene. V shed 3 bases and J 8 bases; nucleotides not matched to a gene: 9. CDR3 sequence (DNA): TGCGCCAGCAGCTCCCTAGGACAGGGGGCCATCGAAGCTTTCTTT. Its protein is CASSSLGQGAIEAFF.

This clone showed up just a few times. The V and J genes are TRBV6-4 and TRBJ2-7; 8 nucleotides agree with TRBD2. CDR3 length equals 17 residues. V was pared by 2 bases and J by 3 bases, with 12 bases of the junction left unmatched. Germline V gene sequence: CDR1 MRHNA, CDR2 SNTAGT. The CDR3 loop is CASSDGGKRGICYEQYF. The DNA for the CDR3 is TGTGCCAGCAGTGACGGTGGGAAGCGGGGGATCTGCTACGAGCAGTACTTC.